This T cell receptor (beta chain) was identified during a study of T-cell memory formation after mild COVID-19 (dated by TCRdb to the early 2020s). Regarding the research as a whole: TCR sequence clusters from the two donors were largely donor specific. The cohort comprised two young, previously healthy adult volunteers, one female and one male. Longitudinal TCRalpha and TCRbeta repertoire sequencing tracked T-cell clones expanding and contracting after mild COVID-19 in a couple of donors. Study-wide findings and limitations: Some responding clones were detected in pre-infection memory, suggesting pre-existing cross-reactive memory T cells joined the SARS-CoV-2 response. Only a couple of mild cases were covered by the study, and larger cohorts that include severe cases with pre-infection samples were considered necessary. SARS-CoV-2 specificity was not confirmed for the second-wave clones peaking on day 37. Contracting CD4+ clones were located mainly in the CM and EM memory subsets, whereas CD8+ clones were found to be enriched in EMRA. From day 15 to 85, contracting clones showed balanced CD4/CD8 phenotypes, whereas a second wave of clones that expanded from day 15 to 37 leaned towards CD4+.

Ficoll-Paque density gradient centrifugation was used to isolate PBMCs. A note on this clonotype: Its binding antigen is unknown. Base qualities were left out, and no much larger clone turns up one base away.

The CDR3 holds 13 amino acids from the cysteine to the phenylalanine. This entry keeps only the CDR3 DNA: 39 bases, framed from base 1. CDR1 and CDR2 are read off the germline V gene as SGDLS and YYNGEE. Trimming removed 2 bases from V and 6 bases from J; the gene matches leave 3 bases unexplained. The run used an Illumina NovaSeq 6000. TCRalpha and TCRbeta cDNA libraries were constructed by 5'RACE with constant-segment primers, with sample barcodes and unique molecular identifiers being introduced. Trizol reagent was used to extract RNA from every sample. The libraries were amplified in two PCR steps, and the second step added a second sample barcode and Illumina TruSeq adapters. The libraries were sequenced on an Illumina NovaSeq using 2 x 150 bp paired-end reads. As for the original processing: With migec v1.2.7, reads were demultiplexed and then collapsed into UMI-guided consensus sequences. Using mixcr v2.1.11, the UMI consensuses were aligned to TRA and TRB V and J templates and assembled into clonotypes. Clonotypes were classified as expanded or contracted when called significant by both edgeR and NoisET, with noise models trained on biological replicates. edgeR calls used a false discovery rate-adjusted p below 0.01 and a log2 fold-change threshold of 1. As an exploratory analysis of dynamics, max-normalized trajectories of the 1000 most abundant clonotypes were examined by PCA with hierarchical clustering. Separately sequenced CD4+ and CD8+ repertoires were used to assign the CD4 or CD8 phenotype of responding clones. TCRdb itself trimmed the public reads at Q25 with fastp, ran MiXCR and retained productive beta chains. Here each entry gathers all rows of one CDR3 protein and keeps the most common genes and DNA. TCRdb's processing, not the authors' own work, is the source of the V and J calls. Across this sample there are 170,000 or so distinct CDR3 sequences, with about 21% seen only once. Clones ranked in the top ten supply under 30% of the sample.

Sequenced: PBMCs or a T cell subset sorted from them (not recorded which). The sequence was obtained from an adult woman who had mild COVID-19 (a few samples of this study predate the infection). The sample titles of this study are shuffled in the database, so cell type and time point are left out; the donor was told from shared clones. The chain employs TRBV9 and TRBJ1-1, with 8 central nucleotides matching TRBD1. The CDR3 is CASSVGQGPEAFF. The DNA sequence is as follows: TGTGCCAGCAGCGTCGGACAGGGTCCTGAAGCTTTCTTT.